The 15 T cell receptor beta chains below were found in one sample sequenced in a study of blood T cell repertoires in COVID-19. Sequenced by immunoSEQ multiplex PCR; TCRdb stores in-frame clones only, minus some. Among around 370,000 clones listed, 90% were seen once. Sequencing input: peripheral blood. The receptors stem from a young man with active or convalescent COVID-19.

The J gene is TRBJ2-7, the V gene TRBV7-2; D not certain. The CDR3 runs to 13 residues. Germline V gene data show CDR1 as SGHTA and CDR2 as FQGNSA. Trimming removed 1 base from V and 10 bases from J, with 14 bases in between. The CDR3 region is CASSLESGPSQYF. Written as DNA, the CDR3 is TGTGCCAGCAGCTTAGAGAGTGGTCCCTCCCAGTACTTC.

The genes are TRBV11-2 and TRBJ1-1, with no clear D. Between the trimmed V and J ends, which lost 5 bases and 4 bases, there was a span of 17 bases. Germline V lookup: CDR1 SGHAT, CDR2 FQNNGV. The CDR3 has 15 residues. The CDR3 reads CASSPLTGVGTEAFF. Written as DNA, the CDR3 is TGTGCCAGCAGCCCACTTACTGGTGTTGGCACTGAAGCTTTCTTT.

This chain uses TRBV7-9 with TRBJ1-4; D is uncertain. The CDR3 spans 12 residues. Germline V gives CDR1 SEHNR, CDR2 FQNEAQ (reference sequence). With 5 bases removed from V and 4 bases from J, the gap between germline ends came to 5 bases. CDR3 in DNA: TGTGCCAGCAGCGTTCTTAATGAAAAACTGTTTTTT. This gives the protein CASSVLNEKLFF.

V and J are TRBV16 and TRBJ2-7, with D unresolved. Germline lookup yields CDR1 KGHSY and CDR2 FQNENV. The CDR3 is 13 amino acids. V was trimmed by 4 bases and J by 3 bases, leaving 10 bases between them. In DNA, the CDR3 is TGTGCCAGCAGCCCCATTTATAGCTACGAGCAGTACTTC. It yields the protein CASSPIYSYEQYF.

This clone turned up a few times. V and J are TRBV14 and TRBJ2-7, with 8 nucleotides matching TRBD2. Germline V gene lookup returns CDR1 SGHDN and CDR2 FVKESK. Losses at the gene ends were 6 bases for V and 3 bases for J; bases not matched to a gene: 7. This CDR3 has 14 residues. Written as DNA, the CDR3 is TGTGCCAGCAGTTATCTAGCGGGCCGCTACGAGCAGTACTTC. Encoded protein: CASSYLAGRYEQYF. Full variable domain (outside the CDR3, taken from reference TRBV14 and TRBJ2-7): EAGVTQFPSHSVIEKGQTVTLRCDPISGHDNLYWYRRVMGKEIKFLLHFVKESKQDESGMPNNRFLAERTGGTYSTLKVQPAELEDSGVYFCASSYLAGRYEQYFGPGTRLTVT.

This clone has more than one count but fewer than ten. The CDR3 region has the DNA TGCGCCAGCAGCCAAGATTCGACAGGGCTTAATTCACCCCTCCACTTT. It encodes CASSQDSTGLNSPLHF. The chain uses TRBV4-3 and TRBJ1-6; 7 positions agree with TRBD1. CDR3 size: 16 residues. Germline V lookup: CDR1 LGHNA, CDR2 YSLEER. Losses at the gene ends were 0 bases for V and 6 bases for J; bases not matched to a gene: 5.

This clone was detected a few times. The chain has TRBV14 and TRBJ1-5; 7 bases fit TRBD1. In germline, CDR1 is SGHDN, CDR2 FVKESK. The CDR3 is made up of 16 amino acids. V dropped 4 bases and J dropped 4; count of bases not matched to a gene: 10. The CDR3 DNA follows: TGTGCCAGCAGCCGCGGAGACGGGACAGCGAATCAGCCCCAGCATTTT. It yields the protein CASSRGDGTANQPQHF.

This sequence joins TRBV7-9 and TRBJ1-2; D not resolved. The V gene lost 2 bases and the J gene lost 6 bases, with 13 bases spanning the gap. Germline lookup yields CDR1 SEHNR and CDR2 FQNEAQ (reference sequence). The CDR3 runs to 14 residues. CDR3 bases: TGTGCCAGCAGCTTATCATGGAGGATCGATGGCTACACCTTC. Protein product: CASSLSWRIDGYTF.

The gene calls are TRBV5-5 and TRBJ2-1; 8 bases are a match to TRBD2. The CDR3 spans 15 residues. Trimming cost V 4 bases and J 8 bases; bases outside gene matches: 11. Germline CDR1 is SGHKS and CDR2 is YYEKEE (reference sequence). CDR3 nucleotides: TGTGCCAGCAGCGAACTAGTTGCGGGGGGATATGAGCAGTTCTTC. Its protein product is CASSELVAGGYEQFF.

The CDR3 nucleotides read TGTGCCAGCAGCCTCCGAGGGAGTCATCAGCCCCAGCATTTT. It specifies CASSLRGSHQPQHF. The genes are TRBV11-1 and TRBJ1-5; D gene uncertain. V was cut by 5 bases and J by 5 bases, with 13 bases left in between. This CDR3 is built from 14 residues. CDR1 is SGHAT and CDR2 is FQDESV in the germline V gene (reference sequence).

J is TRBJ1-2 and V is TRBV5-1, with TRBD1 matching over 8 bases. The trim removed 0 bases at V and 1 base at J, leaving 8 bases unmatched. This CDR3 region has 17 residues. CDR1 SGHRS and CDR2 YFSETQ come from the germline V gene. The CDR3, as DNA: TGCGCCAGCAGCTTGGGGGACAGGAGTTCATTTAACTATGGCTACACCTTC. Translated, it gives CASSLGDRSSFNYGYTF.

The chain joins TRBV4-3 to TRBJ2-5, with TRBD2 matching 9 bases. The CDR3 loop spans 15 amino acids. The V gene's germline CDR1 is LGHNA and CDR2 YSLEER. With 3 bases clipped from V and 1 base from J, the junction kept 3 bases outside the gene matches. The CDR3, as DNA: TGCGCCAGCAGCCAGGGTAGCGGGAGCCAAGAGACCCAGTACTTC. Protein product: CASSQGSGSQETQYF.

The V and J genes are TRBV6-5 and TRBJ1-5; no clear D. V was trimmed by 0 bases and J by 3 bases, leaving 6 bases between them. From germline, CDR1 is MNHEY and CDR2 SVGAGI. This CDR3 is 14 amino acids long. The CDR3 sequence is CASSYSGFNQPQHF. DNA of the CDR3: TGTGCCAGCAGTTACTCTGGCTTCAATCAGCCCCAGCATTTT.

The chain carries TRBV28 and TRBJ1-2; a weak D match, TRBD1 (5 bases). Trimming shortened V by 1 base and J by 3 bases, and 12 bases separated the two germline ends. The CDR3 covers 15 residues. Germline CDR1 is MDHEN and CDR2 is SYDVKM. In DNA, the CDR3 is TGTGCCAGCAGTTTATCCCCCCAGGGCGACTATGGCTACACCTTC. Protein sequence: CASSLSPQGDYGYTF.

The chain couples TRBV7-9 to TRBJ2-7, with 11 bases that match TRBD2. The CDR3 is made up of 16 amino acids. Per germline, CDR1 SEHNR and CDR2 FQNEAQ (reference sequence). V was pared by 5 bases and J by 3 bases, with 9 bases of the junction left unmatched. Written as DNA, the CDR3 is TGTGCCAGCAGCGCCGAGGGACTAGCGGCTGTCTACGAGCAGTACTTC. Amino acids: CASSAEGLAAVYEQYF.